The sequence of this T cell receptor beta chain was determined in a study of T cell responses to AZD1222 COVID-19 vaccine. General study points: Among spike-specific TCRs, nearly half reportedly target unmutated variant regions. The donors showed a predominance of white British ancestry and of females, with possible underestimation of clonal diversity.

CDR3 length: 11 residues. Trimming removed 2 bases at V and 4 bases at J, with 2 bases between. Here immunoSEQ multiplex PCR was the method, and the copy in TCRdb shows in-frame clones only, minus some. The data contain 85,000 to 100,000 clones, approximately 88% of them seen just once; the ten biggest clones take up 3.7%. In the case of this clone: Antigen specificity is unknown.

The sample consisted of peripheral blood, taken on day 0 of AZD1222 vaccination. This TCR was recovered from an adult in good health. The V call is TRBV12-3 or TRBV12-4, the J call TRBJ2-5; D ambiguous. The DNA of the CDR3 is TGTGCCAGCAGTTTACTAGAGACCCAGTACTTC. Protein: CASSLLETQYF.